This passage covers 12 T cell receptor beta chains from one sample sequenced in a study of identical twins. TCRdb independently ran MiXCR on the 5' RACE reads; one entry per CDR3 protein. The table lists about 210,000 distinct CDR3 sequences, about a tenth of them singletons, with around 5.1% in the top ten. Sequencing input: memory (CD45RO+) T cells sorted from blood. The source is a woman between 18 and 29 years old in good health.

This chain connects TRBV10-3 to TRBJ2-1, with 7 positions matching TRBD2. Germline values: CDR1 ENHRY, CDR2 SYGVKD. The CDR3 is 13 residues long. The ends lost 9 bases at V and 7 bases at J; junction bases unmatched: 9. The CDR3 DNA reads as TGTGCCATACTTGGGGAGGGAGGGAATGAGCAGTTCTTC. It yields the protein CAILGEGGNEQFF.

This clonotype was seen more than once but under ten times. The V and J genes are TRBV7-3 and TRBJ1-2, with D unclear. V lost 2 bases, J lost 2 bases, and 6 bases lay in between. The CDR3 has 13 amino acids. The V gene's germline CDR1 is SGHTA and CDR2 FQGTGA. CDR3 nucleotides: TGTGCCAGCAGCTTATCCAGGAACTATGGCTACACCTTC. As protein: CASSLSRNYGYTF.

In this sample, this clonotype turned up many times. The chain employs TRBV6-1 and TRBJ1-1, with D perhaps TRBD1 (6 bases). From germline, CDR1 is MNHNS and CDR2 SASEGT. V gave up 6 bases and J gave up 5 bases, with 13 bases separating them. The CDR3 runs to 13 residues. The CDR3 here is CASSHRAGTEAFF. The CDR3 DNA sequence: TGTGCCAGCAGCCACAGGGCAGGGACTGAAGCTTTCTTT.

This chain joins TRBV19 and TRBJ2-7, with D tentatively TRBD1 (7 bases). Trimming left V 4 bases short and J 9 bases short, with 19 bases between. This CDR3 region has 14 residues. Germline-derived CDR1 and CDR2 are LNHDA and SQIVND (reference sequence). The CDR3 loop is CASSTTTGGGRQYF. For the CDR3, the DNA is TGTGCCAGTAGTACTACGACTGGAGGGGGCAGGCAGTACTTC.

This clonotype has a handful of counts. CDR3 protein: CASSLRSGWHYGYTF. The CDR3 nucleotides are TGTGCCAGCAGTTTAAGGTCCGGGTGGCATTATGGCTACACCTTC. The chain couples TRBV12-3 or TRBV12-4 to TRBJ1-2; D remains unclear. Between the trimmed V and J ends, which lost 2 bases and 5 bases, there was a span of 15 bases. The CDR3 spans 15 residues.

This clonotype was detected only a few times. The chain has TRBV7-2 and TRBJ1-3; 7 positions agree with TRBD1. This CDR3 region has 14 residues. The trim removed 5 bases at V and 7 bases at J, leaving 8 bases unmatched. The germline V gene encodes CDR1 SGHTA and CDR2 FQGNSA. CDR3 bases: TGTGCCAGCAGCCCAAACAGGGGCGGCAACACCATATATTTT. This gives the protein CASSPNRGGNTIYF.

The chain combines TRBV18 with TRBJ2-7, with a possible D match to TRBD2 (6 bases). Germline V gives CDR1 KGHSH, CDR2 LQKENI. V was pared by 4 bases and J by 3 bases, with 10 bases between. The CDR3 is 13 residues long. CDR3 coding DNA: TGTGCCAGCTCACGTAGCGGAAACTACGAGCAGTACTTC. This sequence encodes CASSRSGNYEQYF.

This sequence joins TRBV7-6 and TRBJ2-5; D not resolved. Between the trimmed V and J ends, which lost 1 base and 6 bases, there was a span of 3 bases. The CDR3 covers 11 residues. The germline CDR1 and CDR2 sequences are SGHVS and FNYEAQ. The CDR3 reads CASSLEKTQYF. The CDR3 DNA reads as TGTGCCAGCAGCTTAGAGAAGACCCAGTACTTC.

This CDR3 reads CASSPGGGLFWKQYF. The CDR3 DNA is TGTGCCAGCAGTCCTGGAGGGGGGCTCTTCTGGAAGCAGTACTTC. The chain combines TRBV3-1 with TRBJ2-7; either TRBD1 or TRBD2 may fit D (6 bases each). V lost 6 bases, J lost 8 bases, and 23 bases lay in between. Per the germline V gene, CDR1 is LGHDT and CDR2 is YNNKEL (reference sequence). The CDR3 totals 15 residues.

This clonotype has just a few counts. The V gene is TRBV7-2, the J gene TRBJ2-1; 7 bases align to TRBD1. Unmatched junction bases numbered 7, after V lost 5 bases and J lost 3 bases. CDR3 size: 15 residues. Germline V lookup: CDR1 SGHTA, CDR2 FQGNSA. The CDR3 DNA sequence: TGTGCCAGCAGCCCACCGGGACAGAGCTACAATGAGCAGTTCTTC. This translates into CASSPPGQSYNEQFF. Filled out from reference TRBV7-2 and TRBJ2-1, the complete variable domain reads GAGVSQSPSNKVTEKGKDVELRCDPISGHTALYWYRQSLGQGLEFLIYFQGNSAPDKSGLPSDRFSAERTGGSVSTLTIQRTQQEDSAVYLCASSPPGQSYNEQFFGPGTRLTVL.

In the case of this clonotype: A much larger clone lies one base from this, so it may be a read error. The chain couples TRBV11-2 to TRBJ2-1, with unresolved D. CDR1 is SGHAT and CDR2 is FQNNGV in the germline V gene. This CDR3 is 11 amino acids long. Trimming stripped 4 bases from V and 6 bases from J, with 4 bases between. The CDR3 reads CASSSINEQFF. The CDR3 nucleotides are TGTGCCAGCAGCTCGATCAATGAGCAGTTCTTC.

The table lists this clonotype with many counts. The chain employs TRBV3-1 and TRBJ2-1, with D uncertain. V lost 1 base, J lost 10 bases, and 8 bases lay in between. The V gene's germline CDR1 is LGHDT and CDR2 YNNKEL (reference sequence). This CDR3 has 12 residues. CDR3 DNA: TGTGCCAGCAGCCAAGCTGAGAGAGAGCAGTTCTTC. Protein sequence: CASSQAEREQFF.